Sequencing of this T cell receptor beta chain was carried out in a study of T-cell memory formation after mild COVID-19. Study in general: The two donors had largely donor-specific TCR clusters. Study observations and caveats: Contracting CD4+ clones sat mainly in CM and EM; CD8+ in EMRA. Later expanders leaned CD4+, whereas clones that contracted between day 15 and 85 were balanced CD4/CD8.

The CDR3 has 14 residues. Germline CDR1 reads SEHNR; CDR2 reads FQNEAQ (reference sequence). The V gene lost 4 bases and the J gene lost 8 bases, with 17 bases spanning the gap. This clonotype showed up just a few times. What it binds is unknown. TCRdb re-called the 5' RACE reads through MiXCR, storing one row per CDR3 protein. The data hold 400,000 to 500,000 distinct CDR3 sequences, with about 19% observed a single time. Sequenced input: PBMCs or a T cell subset sorted from them (not recorded which). The TCR originated in an adult woman who had mild COVID-19 (a few samples of this study predate the infection). Cell type and time point are not known. J is TRBJ1-1 and V is TRBV7-9, with TRBD1 as a possible D gene (5 bases). The DNA for the CDR3 is TGTGCCAGCAGCTCCCCATCGGGGCAGGTCGAAGCTTTCTTT. Translating gives CASSSPSGQVEAFF.